The clone carrying this TCR beta chain was observed at least ten times. Its antigen is currently unknown. This specimen comes from a study of spatial heterogeneity in lung cancer. Study-wide background: There were, on average, more than eight raw-read appearances for each unique TCR and UMI combination. General study points: Nonsynonymous mutations, ubiquitous and regional, were tracked respectively by counts of ubiquitous and regional expanded TCRs. The number of expanded tumor alpha and beta chains correlated with mutation number.

The time point was: sample taken at primary tumor resection. Without sorting, whole RNA was sequenced from tumor, nontumor lung or frozen PBMC. V shed 7 bases and J 9 bases; nucleotides not matched to a gene: 7. The CDR3 spans 14 residues. In germline, CDR1 is SEHNR, CDR2 FQNEAQ (reference sequence). Every TCR cDNA molecule carried a tag that served as a unique molecular identifier. Each CDR3 protein gets one entry after TCRdb re-called the 5' RACE reads with MiXCR. The table records over 5,500 distinct CDR3 sequences, around 13% of them present only once. The receptor's source is a male donor with early-stage non-small cell lung cancer. The chain recombines TRBV7-9 with TRBJ2-1; TRBD2 agrees at 12 bases. The input for sequencing was lung tumor tissue, taken at surgery. CDR3 in DNA: TGTGCCAGCAAAGGACTAGCGGGAAGGGTTGAGCAGTTCTTC. This encodes CASKGLAGRVEQFF.